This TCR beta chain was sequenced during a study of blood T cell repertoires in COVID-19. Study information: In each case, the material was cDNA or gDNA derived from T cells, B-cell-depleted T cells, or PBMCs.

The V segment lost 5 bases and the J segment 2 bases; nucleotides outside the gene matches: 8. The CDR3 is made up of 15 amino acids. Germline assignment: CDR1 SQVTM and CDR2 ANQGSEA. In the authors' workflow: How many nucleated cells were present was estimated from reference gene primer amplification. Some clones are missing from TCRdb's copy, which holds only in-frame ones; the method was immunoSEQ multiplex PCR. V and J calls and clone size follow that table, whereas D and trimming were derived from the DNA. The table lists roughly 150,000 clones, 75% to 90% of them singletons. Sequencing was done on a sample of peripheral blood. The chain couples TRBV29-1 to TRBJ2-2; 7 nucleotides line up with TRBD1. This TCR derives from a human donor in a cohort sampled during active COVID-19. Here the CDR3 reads CSVQRDSINTGELFF. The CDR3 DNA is TGCAGCGTTCAACGGGACAGCATCAACACCGGGGAGCTGTTTTTT.